The rows below give T cell receptor beta chains drawn from one sample of a study of shared clonotypes between healthy human individuals. Profiled with immunoSEQ multiplex PCR; TCRdb holds only in-frame clones, not every one. Altogether around 2,000,000 clones are present, about 92% being singletons, with the ten largest covering 1.5% to 2%. Sequenced: naive CD8+ T cells from PBMCs. These receptors came from a young man in good health. Some clones in this sample may be carry-over from other donors' samples. CDR3s include the opening cysteine and the closing phenylalanine or tryptophan. D genes are given only for firm matches. Only part of the rows carry a size: once, few, many, or a class if the clone is expanded.

d_call j_call v_call clone_size cdr3_nt cdr3_aa
TRBD2 TRBJ2-1 TRBV13 - TGTGCCAGCAGCTTAAGTCCCCAGCGGGAGGCCTACAATGAGCAGTTCTTC CASSLSPQREAYNEQFF
- TRBJ1-3 TRBV4-1 - TGCGCCAGCAGCCAAGACCCGTGGACTGTGGTGGACACCATATATTTT CASSQDPWTVVDTIYF
- TRBJ1-1 TRBV2 once TGTGCCAGCAGTTCAGAGAACACTGAAGCTTTCTTT CASSSENTEAFF
- TRBJ2-3 TRBV5-6 - TGTGCCAGCAGCTTGAGGACGGGAGAGGTTGGAGATACGCAGTATTTT CASSLRTGEVGDTQYF
- TRBJ1-6 TRBV7-9 - TGTGCCAGCAGGTCTGGGGCAGGTAATTCACCCCTCCACTTT CASRSGAGNSPLHF
TRBD1 TRBJ2-7 TRBV5-1 - TGCGCCAGCAGCATGGGGACAGGCTCCTACGAGCAGTACTTC CASSMGTGSYEQYF
TRBD2 TRBJ2-1 TRBV11-1 - TGTGCCAGCAGCTTTCTGCGGGAGGGCCCACATGAGCAGTTCTTC CASSFLREGPHEQFF
TRBD1 TRBJ1-2 TRBV6-5 few TGTGCCAGCAGTTGGACAGGGGACGATGGCTACACCTTC CASSWTGDDGYTF
- TRBJ2-7 TRBV9 - TGTGCCAGCAGCGTCAGGGGGACTGGGGACATGCTCTCCTACGAGCAGTACTTC CASSVRGTGDMLSYEQYF
- TRBJ2-1 TRBV29-1 - TGCAGCGTTGAATGGTTCAGCGGACCCTACAATGAGCAGTTCTTC CSVEWFSGPYNEQFF
- TRBJ2-7 TRBV12-5 once TGTGCTAGTGCCCTGGGACTTTCCTACGAGCAGTACTTC CASALGLSYEQYF
TRBD1 TRBJ2-1 TRBV7-3 - TGTGCCAGCAGCCACCCCGGGACAGGGGGCTCCAATGAGCAGTTCTTC CASSHPGTGGSNEQFF
TRBD2 TRBJ2-1 TRBV27 - TGTGCCAGCAGACCCCGACTAGCGGGAGTTGCCTACAATGAGCAGTTCTTC CASRPRLAGVAYNEQFF
TRBD2 TRBJ2-1 TRBV7-9 - TGTGCCAGCAGCTATAGCGGGAGCTCCTACAATGAGCAGTTCTTC CASSYSGSSYNEQFF
TRBD2 TRBJ2-7 TRBV9 - TGTGCCAGCGCCTTTGGGCGGGGAGGGGAGCAGTACTTC CASAFGRGGEQYF
- TRBJ1-3 TRBV19 - TGTGCCAGTAAGACGGAAGATGGAAACACCATATATTTT CASKTEDGNTIYF
TRBD2 TRBJ2-1 TRBV9 - TGTGCCAGCAGCAGGTTAGCGGGAGTGACGTCCTACAATGAGCAGTTCTTC CASSRLAGVTSYNEQFF
- TRBJ2-7 TRBV7-9 - TGTGCCAGCAGCTTAGGACTGGGAGTATACGAGCAGTACTTC CASSLGLGVYEQYF
TRBD2 TRBJ2-3 TRBV4-1 - TGCGCCAGTTCGGGTAATAGCGGGAGGCAATCAGATACGCAGTATTTT CASSGNSGRQSDTQYF
- TRBJ2-7 TRBV2 - TGTGCCAGCAGTGAAGCTATCTTACTCAACGAGCAGTACTTC CASSEAILLNEQYF
- TRBJ1-5 TRBV21-1 - TGTGCCAGCACGCTTCAAGTCAGTGGCAATCAGCCCCAGCATTTT CASTLQVSGNQPQHF
- TRBJ2-1 TRBV9 - TGTGCCAGCAGCGTCGGGACAAATTACAATGAGCAGTTCTTC CASSVGTNYNEQFF
TRBD1 TRBJ1-1 TRBV5-1 - TGCGCCAGCAGCTTGAGAGGGGGCGAGGGATCGGGCACTGAAGCTTTCTTT CASSLRGGEGSGTEAFF
- TRBJ1-2 TRBV13 - TGTGCCAGCAGCTCGGGGCGGAACTATGGCTACACCTTC CASSSGRNYGYTF
TRBD1 TRBJ2-3 TRBV5-6 - TGTGCCAGCAGCTCCAACGGAGGACAGGGTAGCACAGATACGCAGTATTTT CASSSNGGQGSTDTQYF
- TRBJ1-1 TRBV6-5 - TGTGCCAGCAGTCCTGAACGGTTGAACACTGAAGCTTTCTTT CASSPERLNTEAFF
TRBD2 TRBJ2-7 TRBV27 - TGTGCCAGCAGTGCAGGACTAGCTGCAACCTACGAGCAGTACTTC CASSAGLAATYEQYF
- TRBJ2-3 TRBV7-9 once TGTGCCAGCAGCCTAGCCCCAGCCGGAGCAGATACGCAGTATTTT CASSLAPAGADTQYF
TRBD2 TRBJ2-7 TRBV5-1 - TGCGCCAGCAGCTTGGGGGGTAGCGGGATCTTCGAGCAGTACTTC CASSLGGSGIFEQYF
TRBD1 TRBJ1-2 TRBV2 - TGTGCCAGCAAGGGACAGGGGCTCATGAACTATGGCTACACCTTC CASKGQGLMNYGYTF
TRBD1 TRBJ2-1 TRBV19 - TGTGCCAGTAGTATGGACAGGGGTATGGACAATGAGCAGTTCTTC CASSMDRGMDNEQFF
TRBD2 TRBJ2-5 TRBV27 - TGTGCCAGCCGGCAAGGTGGACTAGCGGGGGGAGAGACCCAGTACTTC CASRQGGLAGGETQYF
- TRBJ2-5 TRBV7-9 - TGTGCCAGCAGCAAGAGCGACGGTGGGCCACCACGCCAAGAGACCCAGTACTTC CASSKSDGGPPRQETQYF
TRBD1 TRBJ2-7 TRBV9 - TGTGCCAGCAGCGGGCGGGACAGGGATTCCGAGCAGTACTTC CASSGRDRDSEQYF
TRBD2 TRBJ2-3 TRBV4-1 - TGCGCCAGCAGCCAAGATAGGACTAGCGGAAACACAGATACGCAGTATTTT CASSQDRTSGNTDTQYF